A selection of T cell receptor beta chains follows, all from one sample in a study of sequential checkpoint blockade in melanoma. TCRdb's copy holds only in-frame clones and misses some; the assay was immunoSEQ multiplex PCR. The table has around 18,000 clones, about 66% seen once. The material sequenced was CD8+ T cells sorted from blood (inferred from file names), taken from a patient given nivolumab and ipilimumab in sequence. The source of these receptors is a human donor with melanoma. The CDR3 runs from the conserved cysteine through the conserved F or W. Fields, in order: V gene, D gene, clone size, J gene, CDR3 protein, CDR3 DNA. The D gene is left open where the match is weak. Expanded clones are given a class, and other clones once, few, many or no size at all.

v_gene: TRBV11-3
d_gene: TRBD1
abundance: -
j_gene: TRBJ2-5
CDR3aa: CASSLEGTGGAGKKTQYF
CDR3nt: TGTGCCAGCAGCTTAGAAGGGACAGGGGGCGCAGGTAAAAAGACCCAGTACTTC

v_gene: TRBV11-3
d_gene: -
abundance: -
j_gene: TRBJ1-1
CDR3aa: CASSSWTVEARNTEAFF
CDR3nt: TGTGCCAGCAGCTCCTGGACAGTGGAGGCGAGGAACACTGAAGCTTTCTTT

v_gene: TRBV9
d_gene: TRBD2
abundance: -
j_gene: TRBJ2-7
CDR3aa: CASSVGGLADEQYF
CDR3nt: TGTGCCAGCAGCGTAGGTGGACTAGCGGACGAGCAGTACTTC

v_gene: TRBV30
d_gene: -
abundance: -
j_gene: TRBJ1-5
CDR3aa: CAWSVRGGPQHF
CDR3nt: TGTGCCTGGAGTGTAAGGGGAGGGCCCCAGCATTTT

v_gene: TRBV7-6
d_gene: -
abundance: -
j_gene: TRBJ2-1
CDR3aa: CASSLGQNEQFF
CDR3nt: TGTGCCAGCAGCTTAGGACAGAATGAGCAGTTCTTC

v_gene: TRBV7-9
d_gene: -
abundance: -
j_gene: TRBJ2-1
CDR3aa: CASSLKGIRSYNEQFF
CDR3nt: TGTGCCAGCAGCTTAAAGGGGATTAGGTCCTACAATGAGCAGTTCTTC

v_gene: TRBV4-2
d_gene: -
abundance: once
j_gene: TRBJ2-5
CDR3aa: CASSQASSLQETQYF
CDR3nt: TGTGCCAGCAGCCAAGCCTCCAGTCTCCAAGAGACCCAGTACTTC

v_gene: TRBV6-6
d_gene: -
abundance: -
j_gene: TRBJ1-2
CDR3aa: CASSYLTGYGYTF
CDR3nt: TGTGCCAGCAGTTACTTGACAGGCTATGGCTACACCTTC

v_gene: TRBV5-8
d_gene: -
abundance: -
j_gene: TRBJ1-4
CDR3aa: CASSLVGTDEKLFF
CDR3nt: TGTGCCAGCAGCTTGGTTGGCACCGATGAAAAACTGTTTTTT

v_gene: TRBV7-2
d_gene: TRBD2
abundance: -
j_gene: TRBJ2-7
CDR3aa: CASSWIIAGNEQYF
CDR3nt: TGTGCCAGCAGTTGGATCATAGCGGGGAACGAGCAGTACTTC

v_gene: TRBV15
d_gene: -
abundance: -
j_gene: TRBJ2-2
CDR3aa: CATSKEGRDGELFF
CDR3nt: TGTGCCACCAGCAAGGAGGGTCGGGACGGGGAGCTGTTTTTT

v_gene: TRBV29-1
d_gene: -
abundance: -
j_gene: TRBJ2-2
CDR3aa: CSVETANTGELFF
CDR3nt: TGCAGCGTTGAGACAGCGAACACCGGGGAGCTGTTTTTT

v_gene: TRBV27
d_gene: -
abundance: -
j_gene: TRBJ2-2
CDR3aa: CASSFTGERTAGELFF
CDR3nt: TGTGCCAGCAGTTTCACGGGGGAAAGGACGGCCGGGGAGCTGTTTTTT

v_gene: TRBV29-1
d_gene: -
abundance: -
j_gene: TRBJ1-2
CDR3aa: CSVAAITGEIGYGYTF
CDR3nt: TGCAGCGTTGCCGCAATCACAGGAGAGATAGGGTATGGCTACACCTTC

v_gene: TRBV28
d_gene: TRBD1
abundance: -
j_gene: TRBJ1-1
CDR3aa: CASSFYRGDGEAFF
CDR3nt: TGTGCCAGCAGTTTTTACAGGGGAGATGGTGAAGCTTTCTTT

v_gene: TRBV30
d_gene: TRBD2
abundance: -
j_gene: TRBJ2-7
CDR3aa: CAHTGGGFGEQYF
CDR3nt: TGTGCCCATACGGGAGGGGGATTTGGCGAGCAGTACTTC

v_gene: TRBV4-1
d_gene: TRBD2
abundance: -
j_gene: TRBJ2-3
CDR3aa: CASSPYLAGSTDTQYF
CDR3nt: TGCGCCAGCAGCCCATACCTAGCGGGGAGCACAGATACGCAGTATTTT

v_gene: TRBV27
d_gene: -
abundance: -
j_gene: TRBJ1-5
CDR3aa: CASSPSSNQPQHF
CDR3nt: TGTGCCAGCAGTCCCTCCAGCAATCAGCCCCAGCATTTT

v_gene: TRBV29-1
d_gene: TRBD1
abundance: -
j_gene: TRBJ2-1
CDR3aa: CSGTRDRGYNEQFF
CDR3nt: TGCAGCGGGACCCGGGACAGGGGATACAATGAGCAGTTCTTC

v_gene: TRBV4-1
d_gene: TRBD1
abundance: -
j_gene: TRBJ1-2
CDR3aa: CASSLGTGYGYTF
CDR3nt: TGCGCCAGCAGCCTCGGGACAGGCTATGGCTACACCTTC

v_gene: TRBV2
d_gene: TRBD2
abundance: -
j_gene: TRBJ2-1
CDR3aa: CASSPSGGYNEQFF
CDR3nt: TGTGCCAGCAGTCCCAGCGGGGGATACAATGAGCAGTTCTTC

v_gene: TRBV4-2
d_gene: TRBD1
abundance: -
j_gene: TRBJ2-2
CDR3aa: CASNPRTGLDGELFF
CDR3nt: TGTGCCAGCAACCCTAGGACAGGGCTGGACGGGGAGCTGTTTTTT

v_gene: TRBV9
d_gene: TRBD1
abundance: once
j_gene: TRBJ1-2
CDR3aa: CASRGQGAGNGYTF
CDR3nt: TGTGCCAGCAGGGGGCAGGGGGCGGGTAATGGCTACACCTTC

v_gene: TRBV11-2
d_gene: TRBD2
abundance: -
j_gene: TRBJ2-7
CDR3aa: CASSFGGRGFEQYF
CDR3nt: TGTGCCAGCAGCTTTGGCGGGAGGGGTTTCGAGCAGTACTTC

v_gene: TRBV6-5
d_gene: TRBD2
abundance: once
j_gene: TRBJ2-1
CDR3aa: CASSFGAGGEQFF
CDR3nt: TGTGCCAGCAGTTTCGGGGCGGGGGGTGAGCAGTTCTTC

v_gene: TRBV27
d_gene: TRBD1
abundance: -
j_gene: TRBJ2-1
CDR3aa: CASSDARTGVYEQFF
CDR3nt: TGTGCCAGCAGTGATGCCCGGACAGGGGTATATGAGCAGTTCTTC

v_gene: TRBV9
d_gene: TRBD2
abundance: -
j_gene: TRBJ2-3
CDR3aa: CASSVVLTSGRAGDTDTQYF
CDR3nt: TGTGCCAGCAGCGTAGTCCTCACTAGCGGGAGGGCAGGAGACACAGATACGCAGTATTTT

v_gene: TRBV7-8
d_gene: TRBD2
abundance: -
j_gene: TRBJ2-7
CDR3aa: CASRQVGGGIHEQYF
CDR3nt: TGTGCCAGCAGACAGGTCGGGGGAGGGATCCACGAGCAGTACTTC

v_gene: TRBV5-6
d_gene: TRBD2
abundance: -
j_gene: TRBJ2-3
CDR3aa: CASQLAGGIRDTDTQYF
CDR3nt: TGTGCCAGCCAACTAGCGGGAGGGATTAGGGACACAGATACGCAGTATTTT

v_gene: TRBV11-1
d_gene: -
abundance: -
j_gene: TRBJ2-1
CDR3aa: CASSPEDNEQFF
CDR3nt: TGTGCCAGCAGCCCTGAGGACAATGAGCAGTTCTTC

v_gene: TRBV27
d_gene: -
abundance: -
j_gene: TRBJ1-1
CDR3aa: CASSPDMVRTEAFF
CDR3nt: TGTGCCAGCAGTCCCGACATGGTACGGACTGAAGCTTTCTTT

v_gene: TRBV29-1
d_gene: -
abundance: -
j_gene: TRBJ2-1
CDR3aa: CSVEDSPGVSSYNEQFF
CDR3nt: TGCAGCGTTGAAGATAGCCCAGGGGTGAGCTCCTACAATGAGCAGTTCTTC

v_gene: TRBV29-1
d_gene: TRBD1
abundance: once
j_gene: TRBJ2-2
CDR3aa: CSVVGDRGENTGELFF
CDR3nt: TGCAGCGTTGTAGGGGACAGGGGGGAGAACACCGGGGAGCTGTTTTTT

v_gene: TRBV27
d_gene: -
abundance: -
j_gene: TRBJ2-5
CDR3aa: CASSFTGMETQYF
CDR3nt: TGTGCCAGCAGTTTTACGGGTATGGAGACCCAGTACTTC

v_gene: TRBV4-2
d_gene: -
abundance: -
j_gene: TRBJ2-1
CDR3aa: CASSQADFSDEQFF
CDR3nt: TGTGCCAGCAGCCAGGCGGACTTCTCGGATGAGCAGTTCTTC

v_gene: TRBV2
d_gene: TRBD1
abundance: few
j_gene: TRBJ1-5
CDR3aa: CASSGQGNQPQHF
CDR3nt: TGTGCCAGCTCCGGACAGGGGAATCAGCCCCAGCATTTT

v_gene: TRBV30
d_gene: -
abundance: -
j_gene: TRBJ2-7
CDR3aa: CAWRGDKEQYF
CDR3nt: TGTGCCTGGAGGGGGGACAAGGAGCAGTACTTC

v_gene: TRBV11-3
d_gene: -
abundance: once
j_gene: TRBJ1-1
CDR3aa: CASSFREGTEAFF
CDR3nt: TGTGCCAGCAGCTTCCGGGAAGGCACTGAAGCTTTCTTT

v_gene: TRBV9
d_gene: TRBD2
abundance: few
j_gene: TRBJ2-1
CDR3aa: CASSVAYRGGNNEQFF
CDR3nt: TGTGCCAGCAGCGTAGCTTACCGGGGGGGTAACAATGAGCAGTTCTTC

v_gene: TRBV4-2
d_gene: -
abundance: -
j_gene: TRBJ1-1
CDR3aa: CASSQEERMNTEAFF
CDR3nt: TGTGCCAGCAGCCAGGAGGAGAGGATGAACACTGAAGCTTTCTTT

v_gene: TRBV18
d_gene: -
abundance: -
j_gene: TRBJ2-2
CDR3aa: CASSPRGQNTGELFF
CDR3nt: TGTGCCAGCTCACCAAGGGGACAGAACACCGGGGAGCTGTTTTTT

v_gene: TRBV9
d_gene: -
abundance: -
j_gene: TRBJ2-2
CDR3aa: CASTPRAGETGELFF
CDR3nt: TGTGCCAGCACCCCACGGGCAGGGGAAACCGGGGAGCTGTTTTTT

v_gene: TRBV25-1
d_gene: -
abundance: few
j_gene: TRBJ1-2
CDR3aa: CASSPGDYGYTF
CDR3nt: TGTGCCAGCAGTCCGGGGGACTATGGCTACACCTTC

v_gene: TRBV7-8
d_gene: TRBD2
abundance: -
j_gene: TRBJ2-1
CDR3aa: CASSLGAGGVVNEQFF
CDR3nt: TGTGCCAGCAGCTTAGGGGCGGGGGGGGTAGTCAATGAGCAGTTCTTC

v_gene: TRBV9
d_gene: -
abundance: -
j_gene: TRBJ2-7
CDR3aa: CASSVGGGTYEQYF
CDR3nt: TGTGCCAGCAGCGTAGGGGGGGGCACCTACGAGCAGTACTTC